Listed below are T cell receptor beta chains from one sample, sequenced in a study of beta chain features in type 1 diabetes. Profiled with immunoSEQ multiplex PCR; TCRdb holds only in-frame clones, not every one. The sample yields more than 300,000 clones, roughly 16% seen once. The sequencing sample was made of naive CD4+ T cells from blood. The receptor source for this set is a woman younger than 35 in good health. The CDR3 runs from the conserved cysteine through the conserved F or W.

>TRBJ1-5|TRBV30|14
CAWSAQSVGQPQHF
>TRBJ2-5|TRBV19|13
CASSSGLSETQYF
>TRBJ2-5|TRBV28|12
CASTRSGETQYF
>TRBJ2-7|TRBV27|15
CASKGTRLAGGEQYF
>TRBJ2-1|TRBV7-3|18
CASSLTYATGAVYNEQFF
>TRBJ2-3|TRBV30|15
CAWSRDIGNTDTQYF
>TRBJ2-7|TRBV30|11
CAWSDLYEQYF
>TRBJ1-5|TRBV30|13
CAWTRQPYQPQHF
>TRBJ2-4|TRBV19|14
CATCPARDINIQYF
>TRBJ2-6|TRBV11-2|17
CASSKHQDFSGANVLTF
>TRBJ2-5|TRBV19|13
CASHPGQGETQYF
>TRBJ2-1|TRBV25-1|15
CASSAPSGLYNEQFF
>TRBJ1-1|TRBV2|16
CASSEIHRGGGTEAFF
>TRBJ2-7|TRBV10-1|15
CASSESVGSSYEQYF
>TRBJ1-5|TRBV7-2|14
CASSLAGVNQPQHF
>TRBJ1-4|TRBV29-1|14
CSVEDRDRVEKLFF
>TRBJ2-1|TRBV5-6|16
CASRSQPGLAGNEQFF
>TRBJ2-7|TRBV29-1|12
CSVVSRSYEQYF
>TRBJ1-2|TRBV6-5|13
CASRSTALYGYTF
>TRBJ1-5|TRBV6-1|13
CASSEDGHQPQHF
>TRBJ2-7|TRBV25-1|11
CASQKGAEQYF
>TRBJ1-1|TRBV5-1|15
CASSLVQGANTEAFF
>TRBJ1-4|TRBV28|12
CASSSTNEKLFF
>TRBJ2-3|TRBV30|14
CAWLVDRRTDTQYF
>TRBJ2-2|TRBV19|15
CASSISFTNTGELFF
>TRBJ2-5|TRBV18|19
CASSPPGKLATPSGETQYF
>TRBJ2-3|TRBV29-1|13
CSVDVAGVDTQYF
>TRBJ1-2|TRBV6-1|13
CASSDRQGGGYTF
>TRBJ2-7|TRBV23-1|23
CASSQSWDRGQTSGIETYYEQYF
>TRBJ2-3|TRBV9|16
CASSAISGRATDTQYF
>TRBJ2-7|TRBV5-1|15
CASSFSGTGDYEQYF
>TRBJ2-7|TRBV4-1|16
CASSQDEREGLYEQYF
>TRBJ2-7|TRBV29-1|13
CSVGTAWGYEQYF